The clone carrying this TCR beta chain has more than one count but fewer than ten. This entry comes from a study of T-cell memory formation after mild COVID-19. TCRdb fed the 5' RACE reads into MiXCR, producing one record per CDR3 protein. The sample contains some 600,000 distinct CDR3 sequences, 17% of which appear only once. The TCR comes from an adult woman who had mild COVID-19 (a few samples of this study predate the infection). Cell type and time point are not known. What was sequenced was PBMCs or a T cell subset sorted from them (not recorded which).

In DNA form, the CDR3 reads TGTGCCAGTAGGCGGTCAGGGCAAAACTATGGCTACACCTTC. This codes for CASRRSGQNYGYTF. This sequence joins TRBV19 and TRBJ1-2; D may be TRBD1 (5 bases). The V end was cut by 6 bases, the J end by 2 bases, with 13 bases between. CDR3 size: 14 residues. Germline CDR1 LNHDA, CDR2 SQIVND (reference sequence).